Listed here are 9 T cell receptor beta chains from one sample, sequenced in a study of cytomegalovirus exposure and HLA in healthy donors. Primers included in the PCR were 60 Vbeta and 13 Jbeta primers. Profiling relied on immunoSEQ multiplex PCR, and the TCRdb table lists in-frame clones only, not all of them. This sample carries under 200,000 clones, 65% to 85% of them seen once, and the ten largest clones take approximately 2.5%. Sequenced input: PBMCs. The receptors shown here come from a man in his sixties in good health and CMV-seronegative.

The chain recombines TRBV5-1 with TRBJ2-1, with D possibly being TRBD1 (5 bases). Germline V lookup: CDR1 SGHRS, CDR2 YFSETQ. The CDR3 runs 15 residues. Trimming shortened V by 0 bases and J by 7 bases, and 14 bases separated the two germline ends. Here the CDR3 DNA reads TGCGCCAGCAGCTTGGAAACAAGGGGCAGGAATGAGCAGTTCTTC. Translating gives CASSLETRGRNEQFF. Together with reference TRBV5-1 and TRBJ2-1, the CDR3 gives the full variable domain: KAGVTQTPRYLIKTRGQQVTLSCSPISGHRSVSWYQQTPGQGLQFLFEYFSETQRNKGNFPGRFSGRQFSNSRSEMNVSTLELGDSALYLCASSLETRGRNEQFFGPGTRLTVL.

This chain connects TRBV6-1 to TRBJ2-5, with 10 bases matching TRBD1. The CDR3 sequence is 15 residues long. Germline V gene sequence: CDR1 MNHNS, CDR2 SASEGT. V dropped 4 bases and J dropped 5; count of bases not matched to a gene: 7. CDR3 sequence reads: CASSGQDRGRETQYF. DNA of the CDR3: TGTGCCAGCAGTGGGCAGGACAGGGGGAGGGAGACCCAGTACTTC.

The rearrangement uses TRBV5-4 and TRBJ2-3, with 8 nucleotides matching TRBD2. CDR1 SGHNT and CDR2 YYREEE come from the germline V gene (reference sequence). The CDR3 is 15 residues long. V lost 1 base and J lost 7; bases outside the gene matches: 8. For the CDR3, the DNA is TGTGCCAGCAGCTTGTCCCGGGGGGGCCTCAATACGCAGTATTTT. Translated, it gives CASSLSRGGLNTQYF.

This clone was picked up one time. The chain uses TRBV12-5 and TRBJ1-1, with 8 bases matching TRBD1. The CDR3 sequence is 15 residues long. The V segment lost 5 bases and the J segment 1 base; nucleotides outside the gene matches: 6. Germline V gene data show CDR1 as LGHNT and CDR2 as FRNRAP. The CDR3, as DNA: TGTGCTAGTGGTCCCCGGACAGGGCAGAACACTGAAGCTTTCTTT. Translation gives CASGPRTGQNTEAFF.

DNA of the CDR3: TGTGCCAGCAGCGGGGTAGTTGGGGGCCAACTGTTTTTT. It specifies CASSGVVGGQLFF. The rearrangement joins TRBV7-9 to TRBJ1-4, with D tentatively TRBD1 (6 bases). V shed 5 bases and J shed 12 bases, with 16 bases lying between them. This CDR3 contains 13 residues. CDR1 is SEHNR, CDR2 FQNEAQ, per germline (reference sequence).

This chain links TRBV7-6 with TRBJ1-2; 8 bases match TRBD1. The CDR3 totals 14 residues. Unmatched junction bases numbered 5, after V lost 3 bases and J lost 5 bases. Germline V gives CDR1 SGHVS, CDR2 FNYEAQ. The CDR3 loop is CASSLGQAYYGYTF. CDR3 bases: TGTGCCAGCAGCTTGGGACAGGCTTATTATGGCTACACCTTC.

The chain carries TRBV6-1 and TRBJ2-5; a possible D gene is TRBD1 (6 bases). The germline V and J ends were trimmed by 7 bases and 2 bases, with 14 bases remaining between them. Germline values: CDR1 MNHNS, CDR2 SASEGT. The CDR3 is 14 amino acids. The CDR3 bases are TGTGCCAGCACGCTGACAGGCCTACAAGAGACCCAGTACTTC. Residues: CASTLTGLQETQYF.

The J gene is TRBJ1-6, the V gene TRBV6-1, with D possibly matching TRBD1 (5 bases). Per germline, CDR1 MNHNS and CDR2 SASEGT. The ends were cut back, 4 bases at V and 2 bases at J, with 6 bases in the middle. The CDR3 totals 14 residues. The CDR3 is CASSAGPYNSPLHF. Written as DNA, the CDR3 is TGTGCCAGCAGTGCAGGGCCCTATAATTCACCCCTCCACTTT.

This clone has just one count. V is TRBV28 and J is TRBJ2-3; weak D call: TRBD2 (6 bases). Trimming left V 5 bases short and J 0 bases short, with 12 bases between. Germline V CDR1 and CDR2: MDHEN, SYDVKM. This CDR3 is 15 amino acids long. This chain's CDR3 is CASSPTGTSTDTQYF. The CDR3 region has the DNA TGTGCCAGCAGTCCCACGGGGACTAGCACAGATACGCAGTATTTT.